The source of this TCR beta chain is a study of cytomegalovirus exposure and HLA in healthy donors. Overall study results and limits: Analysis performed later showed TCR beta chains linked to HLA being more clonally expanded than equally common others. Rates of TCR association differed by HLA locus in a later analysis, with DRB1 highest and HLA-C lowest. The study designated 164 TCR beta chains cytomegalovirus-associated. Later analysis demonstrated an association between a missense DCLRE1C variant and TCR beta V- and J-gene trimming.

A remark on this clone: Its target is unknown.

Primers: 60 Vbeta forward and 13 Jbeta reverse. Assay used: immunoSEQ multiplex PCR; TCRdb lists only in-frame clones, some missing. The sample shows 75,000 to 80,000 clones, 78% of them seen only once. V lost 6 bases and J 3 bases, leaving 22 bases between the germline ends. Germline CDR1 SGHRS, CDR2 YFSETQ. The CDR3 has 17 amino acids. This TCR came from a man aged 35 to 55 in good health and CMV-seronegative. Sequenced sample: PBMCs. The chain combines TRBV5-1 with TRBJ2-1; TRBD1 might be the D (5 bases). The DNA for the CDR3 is TGCGCCAGCACCACAACGGTTACCGGACACTACTACAATGAGCAGTTCTTC. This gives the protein CASTTTVTGHYYNEQFF.